The rows below give T cell receptor beta chains drawn from one sample of a study of vaccination effects on CD4 cells after COVID-19. No antigen has been assigned to these receptors. TCRdb's copy holds only in-frame clones and misses some; the assay was immunoSEQ multiplex PCR. The sample lists tens of thousands of clones, about 77% occurring once. This material consisted of CD4+ T cells from PBMCs cultured with HIV peptides, taken before COVID-19 vaccination. These TCRs come from a human donor who had a prior SARS-CoV-2 infection. Both conserved end residues are part of each CDR3. The order of the fields is V gene, J gene, CDR3 protein.

v_call: TRBV6-4
j_call: TRBJ2-3
cdr3_aa: CASSRAFSSTDTQYF

v_call: TRBV19
j_call: TRBJ2-7
cdr3_aa: CASRASGRYEQYF

v_call: TRBV27
j_call: TRBJ1-1
cdr3_aa: CASRPVRSAMNTEAFF

v_call: TRBV21-1
j_call: TRBJ2-7
cdr3_aa: CASSKDLHSYEQYF

v_call: TRBV28
j_call: TRBJ1-1
cdr3_aa: CASSFPWGEAFF

v_call: TRBV4-1
j_call: TRBJ2-7
cdr3_aa: CASSQPTSGRYEQYF

v_call: TRBV18
j_call: TRBJ1-4
cdr3_aa: CASSRDNNEKLFF

v_call: TRBV7-9
j_call: TRBJ2-3
cdr3_aa: CASSPLAGVGDTQYF

v_call: TRBV12-5
j_call: TRBJ1-2
cdr3_aa: CASAQDRRGYTF

v_call: TRBV2
j_call: TRBJ2-1
cdr3_aa: CASSAGLTIYNEQFF

v_call: TRBV5-1
j_call: TRBJ2-2
cdr3_aa: CASSGGTGWKPGELFF

v_call: TRBV19
j_call: TRBJ2-2
cdr3_aa: CASSRLTSPHSNTGELFF

v_call: TRBV3-1/TRBV3-2
j_call: TRBJ2-1
cdr3_aa: CASSRGPSGSVF

v_call: TRBV2
j_call: TRBJ2-5
cdr3_aa: CASTLGDGSGGQETQYF

v_call: TRBV20-1
j_call: TRBJ2-1
cdr3_aa: CSASLNEQFF

v_call: TRBV4-3
j_call: TRBJ2-2
cdr3_aa: CASSRGGQGAGELFF

v_call: TRBV2
j_call: TRBJ2-5
cdr3_aa: CASAAGRETQYF